Each of the 17 T cell receptor beta chains below was sequenced from the same sample in a study of Ad26.COV2.S vaccination and SARS-CoV-2 variants. Repertoires were generated with immunoSEQ multiplex PCR, while TCRdb's copy carries only in-frame clones and drops some. The table shows roughly 100,000 clones, with about 78% occurring only once. The specimen comprised peripheral blood, sampled after recovery from COVID-19. The receptor set was obtained from a human donor who had recovered from COVID-19.

V gene TRBV3-1 (or the pseudogene TRBV3-2) combines with J gene TRBJ1-2; TRBD1 matches 7 bases. Germline CDR1 reads LGHDT; CDR2 reads YNNKEL (reference sequence). The CDR3 runs 13 residues. The V and J ends lost 4 bases and 8 bases, in that order; junction bases with no gene match: 7. The CDR3: CASSPDRLRGYTF. The CDR3 DNA follows: TGTGCCAGCAGCCCGGACAGGTTAAGGGGCTACACCTTC.

This clone has a single count. The V call is TRBV11-2, the J call TRBJ2-2; 7 bases fit TRBD1. CDR1 and CDR2 (germline): SGHAT, FQNNGV. The V gene end was trimmed by 4 bases and the J gene end by 6 bases; junction bases not matched to a gene: 8. The CDR3 has 15 amino acids. CDR3 residues: CASSSTGRKAGELFF. CDR3 sequence (DNA): TGTGCCAGCAGCTCGACAGGGAGAAAGGCCGGGGAGCTGTTTTTT.

This chain joins TRBV30 and TRBJ1-1; D is uncertain. V was trimmed by 0 bases and J by 1 base, leaving 6 bases between them. The CDR3 has 13 residues. Germline CDR1 and CDR2: GTSNPN and SVGIG (reference sequence). CDR3 residues: CAWSVNKNTEAFF. CDR3 DNA: TGTGCCTGGAGTGTAAATAAGAACACTGAAGCTTTCTTT.

The gene calls are TRBV10-3 and TRBJ1-1; D uncertain. Between the trimmed V and J ends, which lost 7 bases and 1 base, there was a span of 10 bases. This CDR3 is built from 13 residues. Germline CDR1 reads ENHRY; CDR2 reads SYGVKD. The DNA for the CDR3 is TGTGCCATCACCTCCCAGTCGAACACTGAAGCTTTCTTT. This translates into CAITSQSNTEAFF.

The chain employs TRBV4-1 and TRBJ2-7; unclear D gene. The CDR3 runs 13 residues. Trimming removed 3 bases at V and 5 bases at J, with 11 bases between. CDR1 is MGHRA, CDR2 YSYEKL, per germline. The CDR3: CASSHYNLDEQYF. The DNA of the CDR3 is TGCGCCAGCAGCCACTATAACTTGGACGAGCAGTACTTC.

The CDR3 sequence is CASMTNYKLFF. CDR3 coding DNA: TGTGCCAGCATGACGAACTACAAACTGTTTTTT. The chain uses TRBV6-5 and TRBJ1-4; the D is unclear. The CDR3 consists of 11 residues. V lost 7 bases to trimming and J lost 11 bases, with 11 bases between them. Looked up from germline, CDR1 is MNHEY and CDR2 is SVGAGI.

The count of this clone is one. The chain recombines TRBV7-2 with TRBJ1-6, with a possible D match to TRBD1 (5 bases). Germline V gene lookup returns CDR1 SGHTA and CDR2 FQGNSA. The CDR3 has 17 amino acids. The germline V and J ends were trimmed by 1 base and 4 bases, with 14 bases remaining between them. CDR3 sequence (DNA): TGTGCCAGCAGCTTAGAGGGGTCAGGCCTGTATAATTCACCCCTCCACTTT. Residues: CASSLEGSGLYNSPLHF.

This clone showed up just once. CDR3 sequence (DNA): TGTGCCAGCACTGCAGGGAACACAGATACGCAGTATTTT. Translation gives CASTAGNTDTQYF. V gene TRBV27 combines with J gene TRBJ2-3; maybe TRBD1 (5 bases). The CDR3 spans 13 residues. CDR1 and CDR2 from the germline V gene are MNHEY and SMNVEV (reference sequence). The V and J ends lost 7 bases and 2 bases respectively, with 10 bases between them.

The chain combines TRBV7-2 with TRBJ1-1; D not certain. From germline, CDR1 is SGHTA and CDR2 FQGNSA. The CDR3 runs 15 residues. Trimming removed 4 bases from V and 1 base from J, with 13 bases in between. The CDR3 coding sequence is TGTGCCAGCAGCTGGGCCCTGTACGCGAACACTGAAGCTTTCTTT. It codes for CASSWALYANTEAFF.

The genes are TRBV25-1 and TRBJ1-3, with D uncertain. Looked up from germline, CDR1 is MGHDK and CDR2 is SYGVNS. Trimming left V 8 bases short and J 0 bases short, with 8 bases between. The CDR3 runs to 13 residues. CDR3 DNA sequence: TGTGCCAGCTACCTCATCTCTGGAAACACCATATATTTT. Translated: CASYLISGNTIYF.

This chain joins TRBV27 and TRBJ2-5, with 7 bases lining up with TRBD2. Per the germline V gene, CDR1 is MNHEY and CDR2 is SMNVEV (reference sequence). J gave up 6 bases and V 0 bases, and 7 bases lay outside the gene matches. The CDR3 extends over 15 amino acids. CDR3 nucleotide sequence: TGTGCCAGCAGTTTATCCGTTCGGGGGGTCAAGACCCAGTACTTC. Protein sequence: CASSLSVRGVKTQYF.

At least ten counts were recorded for this clone. The chain recombines TRBV3-1 (or the pseudogene TRBV3-2) with TRBJ2-5; D is possibly TRBD1 (5 bases). The CDR3 runs to 13 residues. Germline CDR1 is LGHDT and CDR2 is YNNKEL (reference sequence). Trimming took off 8 bases at V and 5 bases at J, with 15 bases between the two ends. In DNA, the CDR3 is TGTGCCAGCTCCGGTGGGGCAGGGGAGACCCAGTACTTC. Translating it yields CASSGGAGETQYF.

The gene calls are TRBV27 and TRBJ2-3, with 8 positions matching TRBD1. Germline V CDR1 and CDR2: MNHEY, SMNVEV (reference sequence). This CDR3 has 13 residues. The V gene end was trimmed by 6 bases and the J gene end by 8 bases; junction bases not matched to a gene: 7. CDR3 nucleotide sequence: TGTGCCAGCAGCCGCCCAGGGGGCAGTACGCAGTATTTT. Its protein is CASSRPGGSTQYF.

This sequence joins TRBV7-9 and TRBJ2-3; a possible D gene is TRBD1 (7 bases). Trimming left V 7 bases short and J 1 base short, with 12 bases between. CDR3 length equals 14 residues. The V gene's germline CDR1 is SEHNR and CDR2 FQNEAQ (reference sequence). CDR3 sequence reads: CASIQGGGTDTQYF. The CDR3 DNA reads TGTGCCAGCATCCAGGGGGGCGGCACAGATACGCAGTATTTT.

V gene TRBV7-6 combines with J gene TRBJ2-6; 9 bases map to TRBD2. V trimming: 2 bases; J trimming: 4 bases; junction bases outside the gene matches: 6. Germline-derived CDR1 and CDR2 are SGHVS and FNYEAQ. The CDR3 length is 17 residues. CDR3: CASSLIAGASGANVLTF. As DNA, the CDR3 is TGTGCCAGCAGCTTAATAGCGGGGGCTTCGGGGGCCAACGTCCTGACTTTC.

The chain is built from TRBV7-9 and TRBJ1-1; no clear D gene. V was cut by 5 bases and J by 0 bases, with 13 bases left in between. The CDR3 spans 15 residues. CDR1 and CDR2 from the germline V gene are SEHNR and FQNEAQ (reference sequence). CDR3 sequence reads: CASSLLTSMNTEAFF. The DNA for the CDR3 is TGTGCCAGCAGCCTTCTTACGTCAATGAACACTGAAGCTTTCTTT.

The chain carries TRBV11-1 and TRBJ2-2; D is perhaps TRBD1 (6 bases). Germline values: CDR1 SGHAT, CDR2 FQDESV (reference sequence). Trimming took 4 bases from V and 7 from J, leaving 16 bases between them. The CDR3 totals 15 residues. CDR3 sequence: CASSSFVGGIGELFF. The CDR3 DNA is TGTGCCAGCAGCTCCTTCGTAGGGGGAATCGGGGAGCTGTTTTTT.